One and the same sample provided the 5 T cell receptor beta chains below, sequenced in a study of a mutant IDH1 vaccine in newly diagnosed glioma. Time point noted: week 47, end of study. A 20-mer mutant IDH1 peptide at 300 ug was injected subcutaneously with topical imiquimod. Antigens of these TCRs are unknown. Produced via immunoSEQ multiplex PCR; TCRdb's table is partial and in-frame only. The sample consists of 31,000 or so clones, 84% of them appearing once. Material: PBMCs, obtained from a glioma patient whose treatment included an IDH1 peptide vaccine. These receptors all come from a man younger than 40 with glioma.

This clone has just one count. This chain connects TRBV11-2 to TRBJ2-3; TRBD1 agrees at 8 bases. The V and J ends lost 5 bases and 7 bases, in that order; junction bases with no gene match: 11. This CDR3 is 15 amino acids long. Per germline, CDR1 SGHAT and CDR2 FQNNGV. CDR3: CASSPSDRVPHTQYF. DNA of the CDR3: TGTGCCAGCAGCCCTTCGGACAGGGTCCCCCATACGCAGTATTTT.

The chain employs TRBV18 and TRBJ2-7; tentative D call: TRBD1 (5 bases). CDR1 and CDR2 (germline): KGHSH, LQKENI. V was shortened by 5 bases and J by 2 bases, with 13 bases between the two germline ends. The CDR3 runs to 14 residues. The CDR3 nucleotides read TGTGCCAGCTCAAGTGTCCAGGGCGCCTACGAGCAGTACTTC. It is translated as CASSSVQGAYEQYF. Combining the CDR3 with reference TRBV18 and TRBJ2-7 gives the whole variable domain NAGVMQNPRHLVRRRGQEARLRCSPMKGHSHVYWYRQLPEEGLKFMVYLQKENIIDESGMPKERFSAEFPKEGPSILRIQQVVRGDSAAYFCASSSVQGAYEQYFGPGTRLTVT.

CDR3 loop: CASSVRDNTYNEQFF. CDR3 DNA: TGTGCCAGTAGTGTCCGGGACAATACCTACAATGAGCAGTTCTTC. The J gene is TRBJ2-1, the V gene TRBV19; tentative D call: TRBD1 (6 bases). The CDR3 is made up of 15 amino acids. CDR1 is LNHDA, CDR2 SQIVND, per germline (reference sequence). V shed 5 bases and J shed 2 bases, with 13 bases lying between them.

Sample share makes this clone medium-sized. This rearrangement joins TRBV5-6 to TRBJ2-7, with TRBD2 as a possible D gene (5 bases). V lost 3 bases, J lost 7 bases, and 14 bases lay in between. Per germline, CDR1 SGHDT and CDR2 YYEEEE. This CDR3 is built from 13 residues. The CDR3 spells CASSWPGRREQYF. The CDR3 DNA sequence: TGTGCCAGCAGCTGGCCGGGAAGACGGGAGCAGTACTTC.

This clone was seen once. The J gene is TRBJ1-2, the V gene TRBV10-3, with D tentatively TRBD1 (5 bases). The V gene lost 5 bases and the J gene lost 5 bases, with 12 bases spanning the gap. Germline loops: CDR1 ENHRY, CDR2 SYGVKD. This CDR3 has 13 amino acids. The chain's CDR3 is CAISNGAGYGYTF. For the CDR3, the DNA is TGTGCCATCAGTAACGGGGCGGGATATGGCTACACCTTC.